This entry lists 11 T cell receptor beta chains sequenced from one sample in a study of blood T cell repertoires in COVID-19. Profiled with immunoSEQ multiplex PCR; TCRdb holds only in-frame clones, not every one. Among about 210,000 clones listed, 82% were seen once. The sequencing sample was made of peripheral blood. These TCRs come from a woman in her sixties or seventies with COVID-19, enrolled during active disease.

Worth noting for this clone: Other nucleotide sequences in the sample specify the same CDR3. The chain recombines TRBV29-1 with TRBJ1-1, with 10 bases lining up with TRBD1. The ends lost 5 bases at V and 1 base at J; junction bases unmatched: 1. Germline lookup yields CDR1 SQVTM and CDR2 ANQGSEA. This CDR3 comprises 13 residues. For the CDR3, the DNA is TGCAGCGTTCGACAGGGGGCGAACACTGAAGCTTTCTTT. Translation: CSVRQGANTEAFF.

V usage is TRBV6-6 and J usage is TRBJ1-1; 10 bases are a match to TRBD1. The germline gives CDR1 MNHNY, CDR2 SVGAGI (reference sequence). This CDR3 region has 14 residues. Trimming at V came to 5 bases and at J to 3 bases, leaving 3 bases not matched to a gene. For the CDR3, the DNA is TGTGCCAGCAGTGGGACAGGGGCGGACACTGAAGCTTTCTTT. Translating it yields CASSGTGADTEAFF.

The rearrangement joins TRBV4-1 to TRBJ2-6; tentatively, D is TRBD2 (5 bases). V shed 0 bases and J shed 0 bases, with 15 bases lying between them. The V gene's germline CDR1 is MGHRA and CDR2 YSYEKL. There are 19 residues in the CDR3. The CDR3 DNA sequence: TGCGCCAGCAGCCAAGATCAGGAGGCACCGAGCTCTGGGGCCAACGTCCTGACTTTC. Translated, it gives CASSQDQEAPSSGANVLTF.

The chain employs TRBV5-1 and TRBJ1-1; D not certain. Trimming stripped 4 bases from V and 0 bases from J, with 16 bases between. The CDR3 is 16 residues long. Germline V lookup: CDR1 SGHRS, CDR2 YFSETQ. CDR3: CASSPAASALNTEAFF. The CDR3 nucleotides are TGCGCCAGCAGCCCGGCGGCCAGTGCGCTGAACACTGAAGCTTTCTTT.

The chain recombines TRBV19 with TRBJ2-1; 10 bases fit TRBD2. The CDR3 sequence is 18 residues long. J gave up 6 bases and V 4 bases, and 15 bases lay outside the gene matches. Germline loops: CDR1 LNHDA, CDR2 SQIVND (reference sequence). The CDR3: CASSKRGASGRALNEQFF. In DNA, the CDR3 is TGTGCCAGTAGTAAGAGGGGGGCGAGCGGGAGGGCCCTCAATGAGCAGTTCTTC.

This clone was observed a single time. DNA of the CDR3: TGTGCCAGCTCACCCGTCCGGGACAGGGTCCAAGAGACCCAGTACTTC. Protein sequence: CASSPVRDRVQETQYF. The chain links TRBV18 to TRBJ2-5; 9 bases agree with TRBD1. Germline V CDR1 and CDR2: KGHSH, LQKENI. The CDR3 has 16 amino acids. V lost 3 bases, J lost 1 base, and 6 bases stayed unmatched. The full variable domain, in which reference TRBV18 and TRBJ2-5 provide the parts outside the CDR3, is NAGVMQNPRHLVRRRGQEARLRCSPMKGHSHVYWYRQLPEEGLKFMVYLQKENIIDESGMPKERFSAEFPKEGPSILRIQQVVRGDSAAYFCASSPVRDRVQETQYFGPGTRLLVL.

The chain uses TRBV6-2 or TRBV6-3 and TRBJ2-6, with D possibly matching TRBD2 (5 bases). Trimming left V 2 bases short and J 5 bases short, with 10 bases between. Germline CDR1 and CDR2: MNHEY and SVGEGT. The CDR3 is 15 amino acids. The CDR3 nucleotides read TGTGCCAGCAGTTACCCCCCGGGGTGGGCCAACGTCCTGACTTTC. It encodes CASSYPPGWANVLTF.

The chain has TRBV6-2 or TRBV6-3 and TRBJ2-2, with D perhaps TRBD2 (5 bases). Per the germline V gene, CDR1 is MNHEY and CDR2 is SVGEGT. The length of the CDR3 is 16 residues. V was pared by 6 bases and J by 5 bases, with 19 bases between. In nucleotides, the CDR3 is TGTGCCAGCAGCCAACCCGTGGGAGTTAGGACCGGGGAGCTGTTTTTT. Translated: CASSQPVGVRTGELFF.

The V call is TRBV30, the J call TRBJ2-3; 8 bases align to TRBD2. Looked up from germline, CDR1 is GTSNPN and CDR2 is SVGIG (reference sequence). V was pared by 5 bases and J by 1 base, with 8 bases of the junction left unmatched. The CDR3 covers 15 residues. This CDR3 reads CAWVPGRAGTDTQYF. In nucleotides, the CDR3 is TGTGCCTGGGTCCCCGGGAGGGCCGGCACAGATACGCAGTATTTT.

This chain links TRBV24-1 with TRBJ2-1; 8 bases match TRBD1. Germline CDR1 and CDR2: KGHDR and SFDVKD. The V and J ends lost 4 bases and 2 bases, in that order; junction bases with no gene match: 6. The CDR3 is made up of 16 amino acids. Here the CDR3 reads CATSDPQGDAYNEQFF. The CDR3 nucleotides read TGTGCCACCAGTGACCCACAGGGGGACGCCTACAATGAGCAGTTCTTC.

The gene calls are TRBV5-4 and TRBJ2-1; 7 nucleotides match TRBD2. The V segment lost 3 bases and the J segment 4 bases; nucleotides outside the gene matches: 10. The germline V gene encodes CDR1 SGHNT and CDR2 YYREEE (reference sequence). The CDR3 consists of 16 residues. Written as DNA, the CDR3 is TGTGCCAGCAGCTCGCGGAGCGGGGATTTATACAATGAGCAGTTCTTC. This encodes CASSSRSGDLYNEQFF.